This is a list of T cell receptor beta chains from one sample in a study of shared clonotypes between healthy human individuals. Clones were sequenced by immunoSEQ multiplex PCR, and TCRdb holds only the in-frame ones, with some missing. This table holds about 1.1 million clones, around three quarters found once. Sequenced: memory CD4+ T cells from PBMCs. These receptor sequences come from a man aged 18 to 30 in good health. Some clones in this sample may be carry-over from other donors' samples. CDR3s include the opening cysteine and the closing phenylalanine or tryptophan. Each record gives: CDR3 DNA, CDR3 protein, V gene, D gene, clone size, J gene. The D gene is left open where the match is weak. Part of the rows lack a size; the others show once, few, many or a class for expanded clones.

cdr3_nt: TGTGCCAGCAGTTTACGCGGGGTAGGGGACGCCGAGCAGTACTTC
cdr3_aa: CASSLRGVGDAEQYF
v_call: TRBV28
d_call: -
clone_size: -
j_call: TRBJ2-7

cdr3_nt: TGTGCCAGCAGCCCAAGGGGGGCAGACTCCTACGAGCAGTACTTC
cdr3_aa: CASSPRGADSYEQYF
v_call: TRBV7-3
d_call: -
clone_size: once
j_call: TRBJ2-7

cdr3_nt: TGTGCCAGCAGTTACGTCGCGGGAGTCCCAGAGACCCAGTACTTC
cdr3_aa: CASSYVAGVPETQYF
v_call: TRBV6-5
d_call: TRBD2
clone_size: -
j_call: TRBJ2-5

cdr3_nt: TGTGCCAGCAGCGATCCGGGAGGGGGCGATACGCAGTATTTT
cdr3_aa: CASSDPGGGDTQYF
v_call: TRBV9
d_call: -
clone_size: -
j_call: TRBJ2-3

cdr3_nt: TGTGCCACCCACCCCCCGGGGATATACAATGAGCAGTTCTTC
cdr3_aa: CATHPPGIYNEQFF
v_call: TRBV18
d_call: -
clone_size: -
j_call: TRBJ2-1

cdr3_nt: TGTGCCAGTAGTCCCCATGGCGGGTTTGTGGAGACCCAGTACTTC
cdr3_aa: CASSPHGGFVETQYF
v_call: TRBV19
d_call: -
clone_size: -
j_call: TRBJ2-5

cdr3_nt: TGTGCCAGCTCACCGTCCTCTGCCTATACCGGGGAGCTGTTTTTT
cdr3_aa: CASSPSSAYTGELFF
v_call: TRBV18
d_call: -
clone_size: -
j_call: TRBJ2-2

cdr3_nt: TGTGTCAGAAGCTTAGGGAGGCCTACTGAAGCTTTCTTT
cdr3_aa: CVRSLGRPTEAFF
v_call: TRBV7-5
d_call: -
clone_size: -
j_call: TRBJ1-1

cdr3_nt: TGCGCCACCGCGACAGGGGTCCGAGAGACCCAGTACTTC
cdr3_aa: CATATGVRETQYF
v_call: TRBV5-1
d_call: TRBD1
clone_size: -
j_call: TRBJ2-5

cdr3_nt: TGTGCCAGCAGTTACCTTACAGGGACCTACGAGCAGTACTTC
cdr3_aa: CASSYLTGTYEQYF
v_call: TRBV6-5
d_call: -
clone_size: -
j_call: TRBJ2-7

cdr3_nt: TGTGCCAGCAGTAGTCAGCGGGATTTCGGGGATACGCAGTATTTT
cdr3_aa: CASSSQRDFGDTQYF
v_call: TRBV28
d_call: TRBD2
clone_size: few
j_call: TRBJ2-3

cdr3_nt: TGTGCCAGCAGCACCTGGACCGCCGGTCTCTTGTTCTTC
cdr3_aa: CASSTWTAGLLFF
v_call: TRBV5-4
d_call: -
clone_size: -
j_call: TRBJ2-1

cdr3_nt: TGCGCCAGCAGCTTGGCGGGCCTCTATAATTCACCCCTCCACTTT
cdr3_aa: CASSLAGLYNSPLHF
v_call: TRBV5-1
d_call: -
clone_size: once
j_call: TRBJ1-6

cdr3_nt: TGTGCCAGCAGCTTAGATTCGGGGACCCAGTACTTC
cdr3_aa: CASSLDSGTQYF
v_call: TRBV11-2
d_call: -
clone_size: -
j_call: TRBJ2-5

cdr3_nt: TGTGCCAGCAGCCAAGTGGGCGGGACGGTCAGAGAGCTGTTTTTT
cdr3_aa: CASSQVGGTVRELFF
v_call: TRBV4-2
d_call: -
clone_size: -
j_call: TRBJ2-2

cdr3_nt: TGTGCCACCAGCAGAGAGAGGACGGGAAATGAAGCTTTCTTT
cdr3_aa: CATSRERTGNEAFF
v_call: TRBV15
d_call: -
clone_size: -
j_call: TRBJ1-1

cdr3_nt: TGTGCCAGCAGCGTACATCCCTTGGAGACGTCTGGAAACACCATATATTTT
cdr3_aa: CASSVHPLETSGNTIYF
v_call: TRBV9
d_call: -
clone_size: -
j_call: TRBJ1-3

cdr3_nt: TGTGCCAGCAGCTTATATGGCCCGGGCAGCACAGATACGCAGTATTTT
cdr3_aa: CASSLYGPGSTDTQYF
v_call: TRBV7-3
d_call: -
clone_size: -
j_call: TRBJ2-3

cdr3_nt: TGCGCCAGCAGCTTGACCCCGGGGGCGACGGACGGCTACACCTTC
cdr3_aa: CASSLTPGATDGYTF
v_call: TRBV5-1
d_call: -
clone_size: -
j_call: TRBJ1-2

cdr3_nt: TGTGCCAGCAGTGCCCTTAAGTTCGGGGGCTATCAGCCCCAGCATTTT
cdr3_aa: CASSALKFGGYQPQHF
v_call: TRBV6-1
d_call: -
clone_size: -
j_call: TRBJ1-5

cdr3_nt: TGTGCCAGCAGTCCACACGACGGAGGGGCGAACACCGGGGAGCTGTTTTTT
cdr3_aa: CASSPHDGGANTGELFF
v_call: TRBV28
d_call: -
clone_size: -
j_call: TRBJ2-2

cdr3_nt: TGCAGCGCCCGAGTGCAGGGGAGCTCCTACAATGAGCAGTTCTTC
cdr3_aa: CSARVQGSSYNEQFF
v_call: TRBV29-1
d_call: -
clone_size: -
j_call: TRBJ2-1

cdr3_nt: TGTGCCAGCTCACCCCCGCCAGGGAGGGCCCCCTACGAGCAGTACTTC
cdr3_aa: CASSPPPGRAPYEQYF
v_call: TRBV18
d_call: TRBD2
clone_size: few
j_call: TRBJ2-7

cdr3_nt: TGTGCTACCAGGGTTTACAATGAGCAGTTCTTC
cdr3_aa: CATRVYNEQFF
v_call: TRBV28
d_call: -
clone_size: -
j_call: TRBJ2-1

cdr3_nt: TGTGCCAGCAGCGCCCAGACAGGGGGCTGGGAGACCCAGTACTTC
cdr3_aa: CASSAQTGGWETQYF
v_call: TRBV7-2
d_call: TRBD1
clone_size: -
j_call: TRBJ2-5

cdr3_nt: TGTGCCAGTAGCTCCAAGAGGGAGTCGACAGTGTTAAACACCATATATTTT
cdr3_aa: CASSSKRESTVLNTIYF
v_call: TRBV19
d_call: -
clone_size: -
j_call: TRBJ1-3

cdr3_nt: TGTGCCAGCACCTCCCGGGGGGGTGTCTACGAGCAGTACTTC
cdr3_aa: CASTSRGGVYEQYF
v_call: TRBV6-5
d_call: TRBD2
clone_size: -
j_call: TRBJ2-7

cdr3_nt: TGTGCCAGCAGTTTGGGACAGCTACATGAAAAACTGTTTTTT
cdr3_aa: CASSLGQLHEKLFF
v_call: TRBV28
d_call: TRBD1
clone_size: -
j_call: TRBJ1-4

cdr3_nt: TGTGCCATCAGTGACGGACTAGATCACTACGAGCAGTACTTC
cdr3_aa: CAISDGLDHYEQYF
v_call: TRBV10-3
d_call: TRBD2
clone_size: -
j_call: TRBJ2-7

cdr3_nt: TGCGCCAGCAGCTTGGGCCCAGGGAATCAGCCCCAGCATTTT
cdr3_aa: CASSLGPGNQPQHF
v_call: TRBV5-1
d_call: -
clone_size: -
j_call: TRBJ1-5

cdr3_nt: TGTGCCAGCATCTCAGGGAGCGCGGGACAGCCCCAGCATTTT
cdr3_aa: CASISGSAGQPQHF
v_call: TRBV6-6
d_call: -
clone_size: -
j_call: TRBJ1-5

cdr3_nt: TGTGCCAGCAGCGCAAATGATCGGGGAGGTCAGCCCCAGCATTTT
cdr3_aa: CASSANDRGGQPQHF
v_call: TRBV7-8
d_call: -
clone_size: -
j_call: TRBJ1-5

cdr3_nt: TGTGCCAGCAGCGTAGCTACGGGAACCGACTACGAGCAGTACTTC
cdr3_aa: CASSVATGTDYEQYF
v_call: TRBV9
d_call: -
clone_size: -
j_call: TRBJ2-7

cdr3_nt: TGTGCCAGCTCACCGTCACGGGACAGTAACTATGGCTACACCTTC
cdr3_aa: CASSPSRDSNYGYTF
v_call: TRBV18
d_call: TRBD1
clone_size: many
j_call: TRBJ1-2

cdr3_nt: TGTGCCAGTAGCCAACCCGGGACCTTTATGGGGCAGTACTTC
cdr3_aa: CASSQPGTFMGQYF
v_call: TRBV19
d_call: -
clone_size: -
j_call: TRBJ2-7

cdr3_nt: TGTGCCAGCAGCAGGGACAGTCCTATCCGCGAGCAGTACTTC
cdr3_aa: CASSRDSPIREQYF
v_call: TRBV25-1
d_call: TRBD1
clone_size: -
j_call: TRBJ2-7

cdr3_nt: TGCAGCTGCAGGGATCGCCCCCGGGGGGGCTACACCTTC
cdr3_aa: CSCRDRPRGGYTF
v_call: TRBV29-1
d_call: -
clone_size: -
j_call: TRBJ1-2

cdr3_nt: TGCAGCGTTGAAGATAGGGGACAGGGGGCGGAAGGCTACACCTTC
cdr3_aa: CSVEDRGQGAEGYTF
v_call: TRBV29-1
d_call: TRBD1
clone_size: -
j_call: TRBJ1-2

cdr3_nt: TGCGCCAGCAGCCCCTTGGGGGAAAAGACCTACGAGCAGTACTTC
cdr3_aa: CASSPLGEKTYEQYF
v_call: TRBV5-1
d_call: -
clone_size: once
j_call: TRBJ2-7

cdr3_nt: TGCAGTGCTAGAGGCAGGGAGCAAGCTTTCTTT
cdr3_aa: CSARGREQAFF
v_call: TRBV20-1
d_call: -
clone_size: -
j_call: TRBJ1-1

cdr3_nt: TGCGCCAGCAGCCAGGAAAGCTATGGCTACACCTTC
cdr3_aa: CASSQESYGYTF
v_call: TRBV4-1
d_call: -
clone_size: -
j_call: TRBJ1-2

cdr3_nt: TGTGCAAGTCGCTTAGCGGCTCGGGGCGGCTACACCTTC
cdr3_aa: CASRLAARGGYTF
v_call: TRBV12-2
d_call: -
clone_size: -
j_call: TRBJ1-2

cdr3_nt: TGTGCCAGCTCAAGCGCAGCCGAGCAGTACTTC
cdr3_aa: CASSSAAEQYF
v_call: TRBV18
d_call: -
clone_size: -
j_call: TRBJ2-7

cdr3_nt: TGTGCTAGTGGTTTGGTGGGAGGGGGCCAGCCCCAGCATTTT
cdr3_aa: CASGLVGGGQPQHF
v_call: TRBV12-5
d_call: TRBD1
clone_size: once
j_call: TRBJ1-5

cdr3_nt: TGTGCCAGCAGCTTAATAAGAGGACAGGGTAACACCGGGGAGCTGTTTTTT
cdr3_aa: CASSLIRGQGNTGELFF
v_call: TRBV11-2
d_call: TRBD1
clone_size: -
j_call: TRBJ2-2

cdr3_nt: TGTGCCAGCAGCGCGACGGACGGTGGCTACACCTTC
cdr3_aa: CASSATDGGYTF
v_call: TRBV7-8
d_call: -
clone_size: once
j_call: TRBJ1-2

cdr3_nt: TGTGCCAGCAGCGTGCGAAGTGAAGAGACCCAGTACTTC
cdr3_aa: CASSVRSEETQYF
v_call: TRBV9
d_call: -
clone_size: -
j_call: TRBJ2-5

cdr3_nt: TGTGCCAGCAGCTTAGCGTGGCCTGAAGCTTTCTTT
cdr3_aa: CASSLAWPEAFF
v_call: TRBV7-8
d_call: -
clone_size: -
j_call: TRBJ1-1

cdr3_nt: TGTGCCAGCAGTGATTTTAGGGCGGCGAGCTTCACAGATACGCAGTATTTT
cdr3_aa: CASSDFRAASFTDTQYF
v_call: TRBV6-1
d_call: -
clone_size: -
j_call: TRBJ2-3

cdr3_nt: TGTGCCAGCAGCTCTAAAAGGCAGGGGGCCTATGAGCAGTACTTC
cdr3_aa: CASSSKRQGAYEQYF
v_call: TRBV11-2
d_call: TRBD1
clone_size: -
j_call: TRBJ2-7

cdr3_nt: TGTGCCAGCAGCCGAGATGTCGAGCAGTACTTC
cdr3_aa: CASSRDVEQYF
v_call: TRBV5-6
d_call: -
clone_size: -
j_call: TRBJ2-7